This TCR beta chain was captured in a study of shared clonotypes between healthy human individuals. On the study more broadly: Aged 18 to 49, the donors were a couple of women and a few men.

This CDR3 has 15 amino acids. V was clipped by 8 bases and J by 2 bases, with 16 bases between them. CDR1 is MNHEY and CDR2 is SMNVEV in the germline V gene (reference sequence). Produced via immunoSEQ multiplex PCR; TCRdb's table is partial and in-frame only. The sample lists some 500,000 clones, about 96% occurring once. The chain has TRBV27 and TRBJ1-5, with D hard to call. The specimen was naive CD4+ T cells sorted from blood. Subset meaning: CD45RA+ positively selected. The sequence came from a woman in her 30s in good health. The CDR3 DNA follows: TGTGCCAGCCGCCCCCTCGTAAGCGGCAATCAGCCCCAGCATTTT. Translated, it gives CASRPLVSGNQPQHF.